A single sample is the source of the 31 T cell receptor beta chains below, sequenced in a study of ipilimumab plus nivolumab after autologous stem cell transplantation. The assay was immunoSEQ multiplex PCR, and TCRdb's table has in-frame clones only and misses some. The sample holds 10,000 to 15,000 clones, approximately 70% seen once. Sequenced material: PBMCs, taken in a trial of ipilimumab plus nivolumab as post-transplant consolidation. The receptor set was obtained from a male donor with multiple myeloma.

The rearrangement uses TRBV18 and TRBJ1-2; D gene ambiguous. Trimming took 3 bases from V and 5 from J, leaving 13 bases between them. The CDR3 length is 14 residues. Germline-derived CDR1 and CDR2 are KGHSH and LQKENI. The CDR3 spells CASSPATDSYGYTF. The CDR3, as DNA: TGTGCCAGCTCACCGGCTACAGATAGTTATGGCTACACCTTC.

CDR3 protein: CASTRTGGEKLFF. CDR3 bases: TGTGCCAGTACCAGGACAGGGGGTGAAAAACTGTTTTTT. This rearrangement joins TRBV19 to TRBJ1-4, with 10 positions matching TRBD1. The CDR3 sequence is 13 residues long. In germline, CDR1 is LNHDA, CDR2 SQIVND (reference sequence). The junction had 3 bases not matched to a gene; V was cut back by 7 bases and J by 7 bases.

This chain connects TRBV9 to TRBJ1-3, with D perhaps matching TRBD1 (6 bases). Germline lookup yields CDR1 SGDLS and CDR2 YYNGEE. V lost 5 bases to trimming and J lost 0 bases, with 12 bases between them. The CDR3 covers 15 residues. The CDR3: CASSRRDTSGNTIYF. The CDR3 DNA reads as TGTGCCAGCAGTCGAAGGGACACCTCTGGAAACACCATATATTTT.

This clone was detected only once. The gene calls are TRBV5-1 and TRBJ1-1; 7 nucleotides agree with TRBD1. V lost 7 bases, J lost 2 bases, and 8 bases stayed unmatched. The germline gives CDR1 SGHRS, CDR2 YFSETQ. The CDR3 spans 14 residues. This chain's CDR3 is CASDTGAFNTEAFF. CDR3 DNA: TGCGCCAGCGATACAGGGGCCTTTAACACTGAAGCTTTCTTT.

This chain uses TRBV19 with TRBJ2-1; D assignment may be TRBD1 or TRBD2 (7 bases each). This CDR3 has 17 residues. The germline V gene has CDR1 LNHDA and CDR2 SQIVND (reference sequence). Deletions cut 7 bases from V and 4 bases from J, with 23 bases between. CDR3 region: CASTRKGAGATYNEQFF. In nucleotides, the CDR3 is TGTGCCAGTACCCGAAAGGGGGCGGGGGCCACTTACAATGAGCAGTTCTTC.

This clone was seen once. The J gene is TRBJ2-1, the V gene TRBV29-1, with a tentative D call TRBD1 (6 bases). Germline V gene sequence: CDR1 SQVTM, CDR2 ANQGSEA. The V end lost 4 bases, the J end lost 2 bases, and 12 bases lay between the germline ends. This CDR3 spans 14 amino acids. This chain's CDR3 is CSVGRGMAYNEQFF. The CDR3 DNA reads TGCAGCGTTGGCAGGGGTATGGCCTACAATGAGCAGTTCTTC.

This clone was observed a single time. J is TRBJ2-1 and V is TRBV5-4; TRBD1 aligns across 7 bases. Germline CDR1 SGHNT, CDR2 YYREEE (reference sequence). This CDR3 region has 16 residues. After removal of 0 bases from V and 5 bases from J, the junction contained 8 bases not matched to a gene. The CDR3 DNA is TGTGCCAGCAGCTTGGGGACCGGGACAGCCAACAATGAGCAGTTCTTC. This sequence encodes CASSLGTGTANNEQFF.

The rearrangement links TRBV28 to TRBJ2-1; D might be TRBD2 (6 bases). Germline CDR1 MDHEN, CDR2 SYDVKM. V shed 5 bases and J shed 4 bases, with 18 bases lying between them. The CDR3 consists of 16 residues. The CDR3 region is CASSATGTSLYNEQFF. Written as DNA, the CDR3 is TGTGCCAGCAGTGCAACCGGGACTTCCCTATACAATGAGCAGTTCTTC.

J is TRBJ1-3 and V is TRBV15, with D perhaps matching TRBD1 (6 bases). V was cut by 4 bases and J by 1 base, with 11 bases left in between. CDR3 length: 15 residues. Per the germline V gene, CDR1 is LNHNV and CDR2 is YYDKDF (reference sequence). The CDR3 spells CATSKMRGSGNTIYF. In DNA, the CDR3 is TGTGCCACCAGCAAGATGAGGGGGTCTGGAAACACCATATATTTT.

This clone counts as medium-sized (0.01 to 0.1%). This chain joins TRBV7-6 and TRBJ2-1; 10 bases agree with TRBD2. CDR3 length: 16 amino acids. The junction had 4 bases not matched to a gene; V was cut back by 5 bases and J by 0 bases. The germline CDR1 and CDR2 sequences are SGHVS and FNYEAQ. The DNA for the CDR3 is TGTGCCAGCAGCCCTCCTAGCGGGGGCTCCTACAATGAGCAGTTCTTC. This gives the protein CASSPPSGGSYNEQFF. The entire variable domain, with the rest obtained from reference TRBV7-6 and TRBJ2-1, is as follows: GAGVSQSPRYKVTKRGQDVALRCDPISGHVSLYWYRQALGQGPEFLTYFNYEAQQDKSGLPNDRFSAERPEGSISTLTIQRTEQRDSAMYRCASSPPSGGSYNEQFFGPGTRLTVL.

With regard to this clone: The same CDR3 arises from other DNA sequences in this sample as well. DNA of the CDR3: TGCGCCAGCAGCTTGGTGCGGGGGGGCTTCGATCCTGAGCAGTTCTTC. It specifies CASSLVRGGFDPEQFF. This chain uses TRBV5-1 with TRBJ2-1; 9 bases line up with TRBD2. CDR1 and CDR2 from the germline V gene are SGHRS and YFSETQ. The CDR3 is 16 amino acids. The V and J ends lost 0 bases and 9 bases, in that order; junction bases with no gene match: 10.

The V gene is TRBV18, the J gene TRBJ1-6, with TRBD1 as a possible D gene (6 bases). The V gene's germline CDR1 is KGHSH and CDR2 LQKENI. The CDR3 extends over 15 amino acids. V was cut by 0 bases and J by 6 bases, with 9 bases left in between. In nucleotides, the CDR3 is TGTGCCAGCTCACCACCGGGGGCTGGTAATTCACCCCTCCACTTT. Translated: CASSPPGAGNSPLHF.

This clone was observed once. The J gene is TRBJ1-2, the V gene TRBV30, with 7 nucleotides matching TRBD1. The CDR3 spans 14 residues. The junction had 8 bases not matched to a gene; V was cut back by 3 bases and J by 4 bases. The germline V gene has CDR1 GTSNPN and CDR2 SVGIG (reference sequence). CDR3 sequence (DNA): TGTGCCTGGAGGGGAACAGGGGCCGGCTATGGCTACACCTTC. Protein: CAWRGTGAGYGYTF.

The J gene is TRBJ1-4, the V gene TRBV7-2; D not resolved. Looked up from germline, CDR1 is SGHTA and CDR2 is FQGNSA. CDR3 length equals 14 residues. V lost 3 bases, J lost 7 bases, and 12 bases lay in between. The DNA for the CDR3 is TGTGCCAGCAGCTTGGGTTTTTTCGGTGAAAAACTGTTTTTT. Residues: CASSLGFFGEKLFF.

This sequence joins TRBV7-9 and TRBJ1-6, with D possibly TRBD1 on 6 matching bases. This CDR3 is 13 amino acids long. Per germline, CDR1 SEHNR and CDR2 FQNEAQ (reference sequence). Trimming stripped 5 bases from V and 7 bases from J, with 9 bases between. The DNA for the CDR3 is TGTGCCAGCAGCACAGGGATGAATTCACCCCTCCACTTT. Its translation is CASSTGMNSPLHF.

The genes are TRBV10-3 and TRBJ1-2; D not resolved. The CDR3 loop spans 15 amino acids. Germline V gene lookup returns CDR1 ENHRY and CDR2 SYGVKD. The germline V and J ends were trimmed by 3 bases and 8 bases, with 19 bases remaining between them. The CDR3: CAISEGLVDGGGYTF. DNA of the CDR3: TGTGCCATCAGTGAAGGCCTAGTGGATGGCGGGGGCTACACCTTC.

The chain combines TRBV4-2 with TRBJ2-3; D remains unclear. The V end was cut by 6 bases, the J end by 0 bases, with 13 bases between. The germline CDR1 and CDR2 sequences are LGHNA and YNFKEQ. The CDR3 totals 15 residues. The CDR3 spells CASSRGPGSTDTQYF. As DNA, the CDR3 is TGTGCCAGCAGTCGAGGACCCGGGAGCACAGATACGCAGTATTTT.

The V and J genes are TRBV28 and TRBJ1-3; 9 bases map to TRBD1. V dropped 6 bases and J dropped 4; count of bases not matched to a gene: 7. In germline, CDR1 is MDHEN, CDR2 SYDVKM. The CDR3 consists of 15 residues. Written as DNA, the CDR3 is TGTGCCAGCAGCTCACAGGGGGCGAGGGGAAACACCATATATTTT. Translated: CASSSQGARGNTIYF.

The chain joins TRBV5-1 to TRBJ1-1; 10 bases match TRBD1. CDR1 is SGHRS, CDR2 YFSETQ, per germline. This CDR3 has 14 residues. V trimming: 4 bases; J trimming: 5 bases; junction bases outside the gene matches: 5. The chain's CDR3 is CASSGGQGWTEAFF. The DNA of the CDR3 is TGCGCCAGCAGCGGGGGACAGGGGTGGACTGAAGCTTTCTTT.

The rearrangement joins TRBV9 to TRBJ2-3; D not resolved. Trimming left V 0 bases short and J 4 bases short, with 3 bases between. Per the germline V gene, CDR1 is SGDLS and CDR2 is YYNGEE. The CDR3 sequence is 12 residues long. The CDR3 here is CASSVVADTQYF. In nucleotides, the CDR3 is TGTGCCAGCAGCGTAGTGGCAGATACGCAGTATTTT.

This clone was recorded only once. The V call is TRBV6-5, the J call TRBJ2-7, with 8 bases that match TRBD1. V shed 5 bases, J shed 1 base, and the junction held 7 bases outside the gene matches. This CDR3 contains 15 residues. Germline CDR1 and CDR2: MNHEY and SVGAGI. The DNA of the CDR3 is TGTGCCAGCAGTAAGACAGGGGTATCTTCCTACGAGCAGTACTTC. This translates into CASSKTGVSSYEQYF.

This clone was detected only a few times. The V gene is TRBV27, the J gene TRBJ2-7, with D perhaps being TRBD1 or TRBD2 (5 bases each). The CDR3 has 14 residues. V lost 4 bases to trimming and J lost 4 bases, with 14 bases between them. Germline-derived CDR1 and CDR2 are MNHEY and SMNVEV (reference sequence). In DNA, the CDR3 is TGTGCCAGCAGTTCAGGTATCGGGGCGTACGAGCAGTACTTC. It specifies CASSSGIGAYEQYF.

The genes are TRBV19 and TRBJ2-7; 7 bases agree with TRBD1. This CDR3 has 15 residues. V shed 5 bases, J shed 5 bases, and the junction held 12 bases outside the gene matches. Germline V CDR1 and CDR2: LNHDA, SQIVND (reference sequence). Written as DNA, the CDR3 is TGTGCCAGTAGTGGCTCCGTTGGGACAGATGACGAGCAGTACTTC. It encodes CASSGSVGTDDEQYF.

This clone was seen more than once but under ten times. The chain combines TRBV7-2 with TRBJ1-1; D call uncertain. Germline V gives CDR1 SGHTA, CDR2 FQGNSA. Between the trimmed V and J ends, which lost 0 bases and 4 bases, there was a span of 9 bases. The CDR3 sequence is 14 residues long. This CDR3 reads CASSLALGFTEAFF. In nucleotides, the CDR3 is TGTGCCAGCAGCTTAGCGCTTGGGTTCACTGAAGCTTTCTTT. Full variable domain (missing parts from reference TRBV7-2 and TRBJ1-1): GAGVSQSPSNKVTEKGKDVELRCDPISGHTALYWYRQSLGQGLEFLIYFQGNSAPDKSGLPSDRFSAERTGGSVSTLTIQRTQQEDSAVYLCASSLALGFTEAFFGQGTRLTVV.

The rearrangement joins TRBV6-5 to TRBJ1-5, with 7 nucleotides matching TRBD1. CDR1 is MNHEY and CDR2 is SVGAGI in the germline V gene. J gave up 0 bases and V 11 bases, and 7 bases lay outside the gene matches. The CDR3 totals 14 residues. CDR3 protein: CAGGGLYSNQPQHF. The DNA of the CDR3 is TGTGCCGGAGGGGGCCTCTATAGCAATCAGCCCCAGCATTTT.

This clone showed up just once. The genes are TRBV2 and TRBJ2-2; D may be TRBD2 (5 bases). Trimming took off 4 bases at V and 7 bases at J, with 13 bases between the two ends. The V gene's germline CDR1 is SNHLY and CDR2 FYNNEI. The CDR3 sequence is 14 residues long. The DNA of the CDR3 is TGTGCCAGCAGTGGAGAGGGTCACGGCGGGGAGCTGTTTTTT. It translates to CASSGEGHGGELFF.

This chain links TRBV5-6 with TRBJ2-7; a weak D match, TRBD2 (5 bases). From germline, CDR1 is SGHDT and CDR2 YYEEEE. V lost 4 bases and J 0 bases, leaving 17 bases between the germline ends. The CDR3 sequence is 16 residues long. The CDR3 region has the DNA TGTGCCAGCAGCATGTCCAGGAGGATGGACTCCTACGAGCAGTACTTC. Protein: CASSMSRRMDSYEQYF.

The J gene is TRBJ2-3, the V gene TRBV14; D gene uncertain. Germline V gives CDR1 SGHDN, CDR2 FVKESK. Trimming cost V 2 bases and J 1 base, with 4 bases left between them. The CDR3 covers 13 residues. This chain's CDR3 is CASSQRGTDTQYF. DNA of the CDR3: TGTGCCAGCAGCCAAAGGGGCACAGATACGCAGTATTTT.

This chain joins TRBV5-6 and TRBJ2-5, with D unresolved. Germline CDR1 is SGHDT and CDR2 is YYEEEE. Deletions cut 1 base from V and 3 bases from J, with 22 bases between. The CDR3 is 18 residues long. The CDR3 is CASSLFGAEANPKETQYF. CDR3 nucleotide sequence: TGTGCCAGCAGCTTGTTCGGCGCAGAAGCTAATCCTAAAGAGACCCAGTACTTC.

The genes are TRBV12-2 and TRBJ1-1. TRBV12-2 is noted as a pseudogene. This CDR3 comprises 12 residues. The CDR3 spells CASQGLGAEAFF. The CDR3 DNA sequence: TGTGCCAGCCAAGGGCTGGGGGCTGAAGCTTTCTTT.

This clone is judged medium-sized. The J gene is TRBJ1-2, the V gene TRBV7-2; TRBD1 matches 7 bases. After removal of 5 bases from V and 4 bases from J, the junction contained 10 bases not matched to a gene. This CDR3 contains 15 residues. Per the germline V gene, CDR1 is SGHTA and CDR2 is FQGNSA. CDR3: CASSPSTGPLYGYTF. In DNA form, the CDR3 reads TGTGCCAGCAGCCCTTCGACAGGGCCACTCTATGGCTACACCTTC.